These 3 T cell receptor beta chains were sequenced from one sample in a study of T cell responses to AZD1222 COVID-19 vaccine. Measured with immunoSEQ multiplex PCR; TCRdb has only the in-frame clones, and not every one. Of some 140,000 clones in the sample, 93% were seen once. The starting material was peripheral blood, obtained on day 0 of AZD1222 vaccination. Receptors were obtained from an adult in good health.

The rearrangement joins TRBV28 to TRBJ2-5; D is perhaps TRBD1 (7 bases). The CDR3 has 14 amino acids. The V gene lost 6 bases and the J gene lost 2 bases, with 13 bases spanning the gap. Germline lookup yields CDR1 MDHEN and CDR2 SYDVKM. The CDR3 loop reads CASSTGAGQETQYF. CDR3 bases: TGTGCCAGCAGCACAGGGGCGGGGCAAGAGACCCAGTACTTC.

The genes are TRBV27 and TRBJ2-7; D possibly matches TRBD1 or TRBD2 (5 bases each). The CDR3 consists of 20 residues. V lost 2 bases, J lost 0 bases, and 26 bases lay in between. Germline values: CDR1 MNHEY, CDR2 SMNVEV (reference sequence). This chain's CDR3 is CASSLNPFPARAGSSYEQYF. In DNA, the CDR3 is TGTGCCAGCAGTTTAAACCCCTTCCCCGCGAGGGCAGGGAGCTCCTACGAGCAGTACTTC.

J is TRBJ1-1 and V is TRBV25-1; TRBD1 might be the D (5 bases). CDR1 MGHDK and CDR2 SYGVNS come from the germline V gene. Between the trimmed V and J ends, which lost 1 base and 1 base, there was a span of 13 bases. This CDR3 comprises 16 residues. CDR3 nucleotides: TGTGCCAGCAGTGAATCCCCTGGGACCCCGAACACTGAAGCTTTCTTT. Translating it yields CASSESPGTPNTEAFF.